This T cell receptor (beta chain) was sequenced during a study of human T cells and chemical hapten exposure. Broader study findings: No alteration of TCRs above 1 in 1000 frequency was seen with DPC sensitization.

This clonotype was detected only a few times. Its target is not known. Each CDR3 protein gets one entry after TCRdb re-called the RACE reads with MiXCR. Among more than 70,000 distinct CDR3 sequences listed, approximately 8.2% were seen once. Time point noted: healthy volunteer bleed at 2 weeks. RNA extraction used unfractionated whole blood as the source of total RNA. Trimming cost V 8 bases and J 5 bases; bases outside gene matches: 7. The germline V gene has CDR1 SQVTM and CDR2 ANQGSEA. This CDR3 is built from 13 residues. The sample consisted of whole blood. V gene TRBV29-1 combines with J gene TRBJ2-2, with 8 bases lining up with TRBD1. This clonotype was sampled from a female donor in good health. Some clones in this sample may be carry-over from other donors' samples. CDR3 in amino acids: CSIRTGSTGELFF. The CDR3 nucleotides are TGCAGCATCAGGACAGGGAGTACCGGGGAGCTGTTTTTT.